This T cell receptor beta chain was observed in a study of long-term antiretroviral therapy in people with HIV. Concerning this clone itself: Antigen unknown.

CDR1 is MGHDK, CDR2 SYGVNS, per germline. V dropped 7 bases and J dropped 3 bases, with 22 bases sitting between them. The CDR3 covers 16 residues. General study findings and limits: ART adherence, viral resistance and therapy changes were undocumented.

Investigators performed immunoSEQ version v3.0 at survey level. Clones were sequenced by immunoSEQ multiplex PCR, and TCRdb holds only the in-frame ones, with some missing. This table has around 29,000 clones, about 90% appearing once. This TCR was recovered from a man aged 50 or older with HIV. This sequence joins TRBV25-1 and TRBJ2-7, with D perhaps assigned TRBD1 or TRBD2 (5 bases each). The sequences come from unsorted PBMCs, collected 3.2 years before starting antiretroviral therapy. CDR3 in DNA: TGTGCCAGCAAGAACCTCGGCCTAATGAGGGGCTACGAGCAGTACTTC. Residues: CASKNLGLMRGYEQYF.